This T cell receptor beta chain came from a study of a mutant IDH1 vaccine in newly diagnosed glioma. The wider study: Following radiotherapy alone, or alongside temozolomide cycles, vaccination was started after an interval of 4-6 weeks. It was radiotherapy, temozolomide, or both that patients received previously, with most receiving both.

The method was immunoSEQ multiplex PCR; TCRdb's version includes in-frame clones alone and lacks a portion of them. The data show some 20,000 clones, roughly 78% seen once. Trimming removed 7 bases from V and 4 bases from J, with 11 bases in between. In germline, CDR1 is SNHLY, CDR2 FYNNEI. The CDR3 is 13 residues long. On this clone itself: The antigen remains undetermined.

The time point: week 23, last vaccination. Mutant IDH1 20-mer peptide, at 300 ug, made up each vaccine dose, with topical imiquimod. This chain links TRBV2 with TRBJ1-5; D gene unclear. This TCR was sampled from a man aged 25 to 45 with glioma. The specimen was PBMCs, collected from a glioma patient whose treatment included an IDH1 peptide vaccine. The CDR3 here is CASIEDGNQPQHF. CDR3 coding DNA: TGTGCCAGCATCGAGGACGGTAATCAGCCCCAGCATTTT.